This T cell receptor beta chain is drawn from a study of identical twins. General study points: The models gave estimates that fell short of the out-of-frame TCR alpha sharing seen in monozygotic twins. Conclusions were based on cross-sectional statistical analysis, without following the same donors.

In TCRdb, the 5' RACE reads were re-called with MiXCR into one record per CDR3 protein. The sample contains 1,800,000 or so distinct CDR3 sequences, less than 35% of which appear only once. This clonotype was seen more than once but under ten times. The antigen remains undetermined. The specimen sequenced was cord blood. This sequence originates from a newborn girl in good health.

CDR3 in amino acids: CASSFLGGGNIQYF. The CDR3, as DNA: TGTGCCAGCAGTTTCTTAGGAGGGGGTAACATTCAGTACTTC. The chain couples TRBV27 to TRBJ2-4; D possibly uses TRBD1 or TRBD2 (6 bases each). The V gene lost 3 bases and the J gene lost 7 bases, with 13 bases spanning the gap. CDR1 is MNHEY, CDR2 SMNVEV, per germline (reference sequence). The CDR3 is made up of 14 amino acids.